The 2 T cell receptor beta chains below were found in one sample sequenced in a study of shared clonotypes between healthy human individuals (dated by TCRdb to 2018 to 2020). Libraries were made using the immunoSEQ multiplex PCR assay. TCRdb holds this immuneACCESS table with in-frame rearrangements only. Some clones are missing; in checked studies, unresolved V genes explain under half, and the rest has no known cause. This sample holds 2,500,000 or so clones; 80% to 95% were observed only once. The top ten clonotypes cover 0.35% to 0.45% of the sample. Sequencing was carried out using naive CD4+ T cells from PBMCs. The cell subset or site tag for this specimen amounts to: CD45RA+ positively selected. These receptors originate from a man between 18 and 35 years old in good health. Some clones in this sample may be carry-over from other donors' samples.

The genes are TRBV5-4 and TRBJ2-2, with D hard to call. This CDR3 spans 14 amino acids. Looked up from germline, CDR1 is SGHNT and CDR2 is YYREEE (reference sequence). V lost 5 bases to trimming and J lost 1 base, with 9 bases between them. CDR3 coding DNA: TGTGCCAGCAGGTCGCGATGGAACACCGGGGAGCTGTTTTTT. It encodes CASRSRWNTGELFF.

This chain uses TRBV5-4 with TRBJ1-1; D is unresolved. Per the germline V gene, CDR1 is SGHNT and CDR2 is YYREEE (reference sequence). The CDR3 contains 14 residues. Trimming left V 0 bases short and J 4 bases short, with 10 bases between. The CDR3 reads CASSLEAGLTEAFF. CDR3 coding DNA: TGTGCCAGCAGCTTGGAAGCAGGACTCACTGAAGCTTTCTTT.